Listed below are T cell receptor beta chains from one sample, sequenced in a study of cytomegalovirus exposure and HLA in healthy donors. Data came from immunoSEQ multiplex PCR; TCRdb stores just in-frame clones and leaves some out. Altogether 75,000 to 95,000 clones are present, roughly 78% being singletons, with the ten largest covering around 4%. Sequenced input: PBMCs. The receptors come from a male donor in good health and CMV-seropositive. Each CDR3 is given with its conserved first and last residue. Each record gives: V gene, J gene, D gene, clone size, CDR3 DNA, CDR3 protein. D genes are given only for firm matches. Clone size, where shown, is once, few, many, or a class for clones that have expanded.

TRBV4-1	TRBJ2-7	TRBD2	few	TGCGCCAGCAGCCAAGGACTAGCGGTGACCTACGAGCAGTACTTC	CASSQGLAVTYEQYF
TRBV7-2	TRBJ2-5	NA	few	TGTGCCAGCGGCTTTCCCAGCGGTGGGAAAGAGACCCAGTACTTC	CASGFPSGGKETQYF
TRBV7-8	TRBJ2-1	NA	NA	TGTGCCAGCAGCCGTGTCGACAATGAGCAGTTCTTC	CASSRVDNEQFF
TRBV29-1	TRBJ1-2	TRBD1	NA	TGCAGCGTTGAGGGGACCGGACAGGGACATGGCTACACCTTC	CSVEGTGQGHGYTF
TRBV28	TRBJ1-5	NA	NA	TGTGCCACCCAGACAGGCGGCCTTTATAGCAATCAGCCCCAGCATTTT	CATQTGGLYSNQPQHF
TRBV2	TRBJ2-1	TRBD1	once	TGTGCCAGCAGGGGACAGCGGTGGGGTGAGCAGTTCTTC	CASRGQRWGEQFF
TRBV2	TRBJ2-3	NA	NA	TGTGCCAGCAGTTCAGACAGTACTAGCACAGATACGCAGTATTTT	CASSSDSTSTDTQYF
TRBV27	TRBJ2-7	TRBD1	NA	TGTGCCAGCAGTCCCGAGACAGGGGCCGTCTCCTACGAGCAGTACTTC	CASSPETGAVSYEQYF
TRBV7-9	TRBJ2-1	TRBD1	NA	TGTGCCAGCAGCCCCAGGGGGCGAATCGGCGATGAGCAGTTCTTC	CASSPRGRIGDEQFF
TRBV2	TRBJ1-1	TRBD1	NA	TGTGCCAGCAGGGACAGGAGGAACACTGAAGCTTTCTTT	CASRDRRNTEAFF
TRBV28	TRBJ2-3	TRBD1	NA	TGTGCCAGCAGTGGGCAGGGGGCGCTGGTAGATACGCAGTATTTT	CASSGQGALVDTQYF
TRBV4-1	TRBJ2-1	NA	NA	TGCGCCAGCAGCCAAGTCGGTCTAGCAGACTACAATGAGCAGTTCTTC	CASSQVGLADYNEQFF
TRBV7-2	TRBJ2-7	NA	NA	TGTGCCAGCAGTCCCGACCGGGACATTTCCTACGAGCAGTACTTC	CASSPDRDISYEQYF
TRBV5-6	TRBJ2-7	TRBD1	NA	TGTGCCAGCAGCACAGGGGACGGATACTACGAGCAGTACTTC	CASSTGDGYYEQYF
TRBV30	TRBJ1-2	NA	NA	TGTGCCTGGAATCGGCTCGGGGAGGGCTACACCTTC	CAWNRLGEGYTF
TRBV30	TRBJ2-1	NA	NA	TGTGCCTGGAGTGTAATCGGTAAAGGAGGATACAATGAGCAGTTCTTC	CAWSVIGKGGYNEQFF
TRBV4-1	TRBJ1-1	TRBD1	NA	TGCGCCAGCAGCCTGGCCGGACAGGGGAACACTGAAGCTTTCTTT	CASSLAGQGNTEAFF
TRBV28	TRBJ1-5	TRBD1	NA	TGTGCCAGCAGTTCTGACAGGGTGGGCAATCAGCCCCAGCATTTT	CASSSDRVGNQPQHF
TRBV23-1	TRBJ2-5	NA	NA	TGCGCCAGCGTCAACGGGACCCAGTACTTC	CASVNGTQYF
TRBV7-6	TRBJ1-1	TRBD1	NA	TGTGCCAGCAGCTGGGACAGGGGCGGCAAAATTAATATGAACACTGAAGCTTTCTTT	CASSWDRGGKINMNTEAFF
TRBV30	TRBJ1-2	NA	NA	TGTGCCTGGGCTCCCCTCGGGGGATTCTCTGGCTACACCTTC	CAWAPLGGFSGYTF
TRBV14	TRBJ1-1	NA	few	TGTGCCAGCAGCCTAACTCGGGGCACTGAAGCTTTCTTT	CASSLTRGTEAFF
TRBV30	TRBJ2-1	NA	NA	TGTGCCTGGAGCGGGAGTGGATACAATGAGCAGTTCTTC	CAWSGSGYNEQFF
TRBV7-2	TRBJ2-1	NA	NA	TGTGCCAGCAGCTTAGGACTTGTCTCCGGTGAGCAGTTCTTC	CASSLGLVSGEQFF
TRBV27	TRBJ2-2	TRBD2	NA	TGTGCCAGCTCGGGACTAGCGGGTACCGGGGAGCTGTTTTTT	CASSGLAGTGELFF
TRBV7-8	TRBJ2-2	NA	NA	TGTGCCAGCAGCTCGTCCCGGGGGACGGCCGGGGAGCTGTTTTTT	CASSSSRGTAGELFF
TRBV27	TRBJ2-1	TRBD1	NA	TGTGCCAGCAGTCTAGCGGATACAGGGGGCTTTATTAATGAGCAGTTCTTC	CASSLADTGGFINEQFF
TRBV28	TRBJ2-4	NA	NA	TGTGCCAGCGGGGGGGCCCTAGCCAAAAACATTCAGTACTTC	CASGGALAKNIQYF
TRBV5-5	TRBJ2-2	NA	NA	TGTGCCAGCAGCTCTGAGGTAGCGCCGAACACCGGGGAGCTGTTTTTT	CASSSEVAPNTGELFF
TRBV4-1	TRBJ2-7	NA	NA	TGCGCCAGCAGCCAAGACCCCAGGGCTACCTACGAGCAGTACTTC	CASSQDPRATYEQYF
TRBV5-4	TRBJ2-1	NA	few	TGTGCCAGCAGCCCGCTTATAACAGGGATAAACAATGAGCAGTTCTTC	CASSPLITGINNEQFF
TRBV2	TRBJ1-1	NA	NA	TGTGCCAGCGGGGCAGTGGAAGCTTTCTTT	CASGAVEAFF
TRBV27	TRBJ2-3	TRBD1	few	TGTGCCAGCAGTGAACAGGGGTGGGGCACAGATACGCAGTATTTT	CASSEQGWGTDTQYF
TRBV2	TRBJ1-1	TRBD1	NA	TGTGCCAGCGCCAGGGGGGAAGGTACTGAAGCTTTCTTT	CASARGEGTEAFF
TRBV7-9	TRBJ2-7	TRBD1	few	TGTGCCAGCAGCGCCACAGGGGACGAGCAGTACTTC	CASSATGDEQYF
TRBV5-1	TRBJ2-4	NA	NA	TGCGCCAGCAGCTGGACGGGGGACAGACTAGCCAAAAACATTCAGTACTTC	CASSWTGDRLAKNIQYF
TRBV5-6	TRBJ1-1	NA	few	TGTGCCAGCAGCTTGGTCTCGGACAGTGAAGCTTTCTTT	CASSLVSDSEAFF
TRBV6-4	TRBJ2-3	NA	NA	TGTGCCAGCAGTGAACAGAGCACAGATACGCAGTATTTT	CASSEQSTDTQYF
TRBV7-9	TRBJ2-3	NA	NA	TGTGCCAGCAGCCCCAGGGGACCAGATACGCAGTATTTT	CASSPRGPDTQYF
TRBV2	TRBJ1-2	NA	NA	TGTGCCAGCAGTCCGACAGGACCTACTAACTATGGCTACACCTTC	CASSPTGPTNYGYTF
TRBV27	TRBJ2-1	TRBD1	NA	TGTGCCAGCAGTAAGCGACCGGGACAGGGGGCAAGCGGACACTACAATGAGCAGTTCTTC	CASSKRPGQGASGHYNEQFF
TRBV6-4	TRBJ2-1	TRBD2	NA	TGTGCCAGCAGTGTCTGGACTAGCAATGAGCAGTTCTTC	CASSVWTSNEQFF
TRBV7-9	TRBJ2-7	NA	few	TGTGCCAGCAGCCCAGCGGGGACAGGAGGCGAGCAGTACTTC	CASSPAGTGGEQYF
TRBV7-9	TRBJ1-1	NA	NA	TGTGCCAGCAGCTTAGGCGGGGGTGTGAGCCCTGAAGCTTTCTTT	CASSLGGGVSPEAFF
TRBV7-2	TRBJ2-1	TRBD2	NA	TGTGCCAGCAGCGCCGACTCGGGACTAGGATTCTACAATGAGCAGTTCTTC	CASSADSGLGFYNEQFF
TRBV14	TRBJ2-2	TRBD2	NA	TGTGCCAGCAGCCATAAGGGACTAGCGTCCGGGGAGCTGTTTTTT	CASSHKGLASGELFF
TRBV4-1	TRBJ2-5	TRBD2	NA	TGCGCCAGCAGCCAGGCGACTAGCGGGGGTATAAAGACCCAGTACTTC	CASSQATSGGIKTQYF
TRBV2	TRBJ2-7	TRBD2	NA	TGTGCCAGCAAGCCGCGCGGGGGAATGGACGAGCAGTACTTC	CASKPRGGMDEQYF
TRBV7-8	TRBJ1-2	NA	NA	TGTGCCAGCAGCTTAGGCCAAGGGGTGGCCGGGGGCTACACCTTC	CASSLGQGVAGGYTF
TRBV5-1	TRBJ2-1	TRBD2	NA	TGCGCCAGCAGCAGTTCCACACTAGCGGGGGTATCTAATGAGCAGTTCTTC	CASSSSTLAGVSNEQFF
TRBV6-5	TRBJ1-4	TRBD1	NA	TGTGCCAGCAGTCTACAGGGGGCGCGGAGTGAAAAACTGTTTTTT	CASSLQGARSEKLFF
TRBV30	TRBJ2-1	NA	NA	TGTGCCTGGAGGGGACTGAACCTCGATGAGCAGTTCTTC	CAWRGLNLDEQFF
TRBV6-1	TRBJ2-7	TRBD2	few	TGTGCCAGCAGTGAAGGGCTGCGGCGGGGGGGAGGCTACGAGCAGTACTTC	CASSEGLRRGGGYEQYF
TRBV2	TRBJ1-1	NA	once	TGTGCCGGCAGGGTTTACGGCGGGAACACTGAAGCTTTCTTT	CAGRVYGGNTEAFF
TRBV5-1	TRBJ1-2	NA	NA	TGCGCCAGCAGCTTGGCCTCGGCAGGGAGGGAGTATGGCTACACCTTC	CASSLASAGREYGYTF
TRBV6-1	TRBJ2-5	NA	NA	TGTGCCAGCAGTATACGGGGCAGGGGACAAGAGACCCAGTACTTC	CASSIRGRGQETQYF
TRBV7-2	TRBJ2-3	NA	NA	TGTGCCAGCAGCTTAGGATTGCTAGTCACAGATACGCAGTATTTT	CASSLGLLVTDTQYF